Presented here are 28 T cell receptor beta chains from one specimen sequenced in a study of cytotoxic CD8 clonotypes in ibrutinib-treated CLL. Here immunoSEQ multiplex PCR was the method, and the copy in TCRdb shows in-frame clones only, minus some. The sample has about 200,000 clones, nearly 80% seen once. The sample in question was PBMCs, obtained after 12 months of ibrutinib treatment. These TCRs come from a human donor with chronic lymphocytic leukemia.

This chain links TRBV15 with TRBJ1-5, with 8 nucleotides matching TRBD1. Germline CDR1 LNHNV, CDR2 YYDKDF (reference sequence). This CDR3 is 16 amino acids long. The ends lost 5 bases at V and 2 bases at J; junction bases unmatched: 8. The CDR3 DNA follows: TGTGCCACCAGCGGTGACAGGGGCGTTGGCAATCAGCCCCAGCATTTT. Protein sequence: CATSGDRGVGNQPQHF.

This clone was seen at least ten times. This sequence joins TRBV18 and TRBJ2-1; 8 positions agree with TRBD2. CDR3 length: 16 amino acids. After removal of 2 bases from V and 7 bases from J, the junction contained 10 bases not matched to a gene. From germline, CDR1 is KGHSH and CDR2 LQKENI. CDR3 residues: CASSPTGTRSFNEQFF. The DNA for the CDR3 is TGTGCCAGCTCACCAACCGGGACTAGATCTTTTAATGAGCAGTTCTTC.

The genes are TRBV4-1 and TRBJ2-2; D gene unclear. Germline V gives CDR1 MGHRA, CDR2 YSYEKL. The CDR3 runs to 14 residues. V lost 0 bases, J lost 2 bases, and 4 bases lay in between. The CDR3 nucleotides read TGCGCCAGCAGCCAAGAGACCAACACCGGGGAGCTGTTTTTT. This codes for CASSQETNTGELFF.

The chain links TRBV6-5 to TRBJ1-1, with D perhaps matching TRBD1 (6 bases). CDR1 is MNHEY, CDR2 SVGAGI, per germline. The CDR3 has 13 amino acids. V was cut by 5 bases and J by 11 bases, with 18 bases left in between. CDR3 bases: TGTGCCAGCAGTCGCGATTTACAGGGAGACGCTTTCTTT. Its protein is CASSRDLQGDAFF.

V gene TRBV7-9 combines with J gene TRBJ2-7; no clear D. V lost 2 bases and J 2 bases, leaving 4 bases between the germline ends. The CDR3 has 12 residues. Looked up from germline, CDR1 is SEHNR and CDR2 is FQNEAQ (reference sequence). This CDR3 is CASSLLAYEQYF. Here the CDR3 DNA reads TGTGCCAGCAGCTTACTTGCCTACGAGCAGTACTTC.

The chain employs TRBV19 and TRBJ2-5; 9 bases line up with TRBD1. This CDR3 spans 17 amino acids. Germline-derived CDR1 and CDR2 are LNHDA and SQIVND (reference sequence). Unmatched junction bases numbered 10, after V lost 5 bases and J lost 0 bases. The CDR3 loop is CASSSGTGWGYQETQYF. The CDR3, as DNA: TGTGCCAGTAGTTCTGGGACAGGGTGGGGGTACCAAGAGACCCAGTACTTC.

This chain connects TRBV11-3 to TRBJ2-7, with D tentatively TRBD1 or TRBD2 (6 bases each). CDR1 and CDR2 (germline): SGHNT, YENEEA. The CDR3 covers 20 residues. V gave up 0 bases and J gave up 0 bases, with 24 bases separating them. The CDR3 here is CASSLDKEGGFRTDSYEQYF. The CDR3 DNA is TGTGCCAGCAGCTTAGATAAAGAGGGGGGATTTAGGACGGACTCCTACGAGCAGTACTTC. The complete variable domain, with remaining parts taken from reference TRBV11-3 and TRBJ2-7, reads EAGVVQSPRYKIIEKKQPVAFWCNPISGHNTLYWYLQNLGQGPELLIRYENEEAVDDSQLPKDRFSAERLKGVDSTLKIQPAELGDSAVYLCASSLDKEGGFRTDSYEQYFGPGTRLTVT.

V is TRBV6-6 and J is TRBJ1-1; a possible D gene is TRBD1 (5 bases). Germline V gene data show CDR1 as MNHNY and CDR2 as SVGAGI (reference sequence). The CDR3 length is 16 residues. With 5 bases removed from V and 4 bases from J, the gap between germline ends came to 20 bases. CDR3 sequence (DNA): TGTGCCAGCAGTCCTCTTTGGCGGGGGGAGCGCACTGAAGCTTTCTTT. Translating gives CASSPLWRGERTEAFF.

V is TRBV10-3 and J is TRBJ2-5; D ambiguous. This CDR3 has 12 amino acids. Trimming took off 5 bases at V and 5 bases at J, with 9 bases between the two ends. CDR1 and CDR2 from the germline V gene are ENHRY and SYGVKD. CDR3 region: CAISFGEETQYF. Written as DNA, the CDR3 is TGTGCCATCAGTTTTGGAGAGGAGACCCAGTACTTC.

CDR3: CASSLASGNGEKLFF. In nucleotides, the CDR3 is TGCGCCAGCAGCTTGGCCTCTGGTAACGGTGAAAAACTGTTTTTT. The rearrangement joins TRBV5-1 to TRBJ1-4; D gene unclear. Germline CDR1 SGHRS, CDR2 YFSETQ. Trimming cost V 0 bases and J 7 bases, with 13 bases left between them. The CDR3 contains 15 residues.

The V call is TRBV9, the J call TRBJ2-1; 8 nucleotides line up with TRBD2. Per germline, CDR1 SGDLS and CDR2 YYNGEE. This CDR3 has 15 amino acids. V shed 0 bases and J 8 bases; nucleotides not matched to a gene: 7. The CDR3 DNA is TGTGCCAGCAGCGTAGCGGGAGGGTTCAGCTATGAGCAGTTCTTC. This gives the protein CASSVAGGFSYEQFF.

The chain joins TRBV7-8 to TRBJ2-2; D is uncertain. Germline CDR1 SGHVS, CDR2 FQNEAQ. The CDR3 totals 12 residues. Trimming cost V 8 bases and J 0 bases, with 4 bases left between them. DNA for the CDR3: TGTGCCAGCGACGCGAACACCGGGGAGCTGTTTTTT. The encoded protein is CASDANTGELFF. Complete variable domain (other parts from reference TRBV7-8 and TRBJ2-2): GAGVSQSPRYKVAKRGQDVALRCDPISGHVSLFWYQQALGQGPEFLTYFQNEAQLDKSGLPSDRFFAERPEGSVSTLKIQRTQQEDSAVYLCASDANTGELFFGEGSRLTVL.

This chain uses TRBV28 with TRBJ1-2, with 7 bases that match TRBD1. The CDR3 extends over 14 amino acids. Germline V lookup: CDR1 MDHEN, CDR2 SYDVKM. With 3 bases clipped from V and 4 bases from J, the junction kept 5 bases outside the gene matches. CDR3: CASSLKGAPYGYTF. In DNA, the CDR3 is TGTGCCAGCAGTTTGAAGGGGGCTCCCTATGGCTACACCTTC.

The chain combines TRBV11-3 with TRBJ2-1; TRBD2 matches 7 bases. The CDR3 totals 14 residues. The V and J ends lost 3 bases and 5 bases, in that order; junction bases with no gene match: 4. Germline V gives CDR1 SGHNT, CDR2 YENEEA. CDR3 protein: CASSFAGVNNEQFF. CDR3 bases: TGTGCCAGCAGCTTTGCGGGGGTTAACAATGAGCAGTTCTTC. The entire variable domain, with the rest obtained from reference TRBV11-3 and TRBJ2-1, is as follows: EAGVVQSPRYKIIEKKQPVAFWCNPISGHNTLYWYLQNLGQGPELLIRYENEEAVDDSQLPKDRFSAERLKGVDSTLKIQPAELGDSAVYLCASSFAGVNNEQFFGPGTRLTVL.

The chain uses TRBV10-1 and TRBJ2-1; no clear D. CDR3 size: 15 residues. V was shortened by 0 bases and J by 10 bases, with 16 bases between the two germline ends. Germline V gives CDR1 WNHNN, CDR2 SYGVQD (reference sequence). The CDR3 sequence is CASSESFYDPFEQFF. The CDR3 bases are TGCGCCAGCAGTGAGTCTTTTTATGATCCATTCGAGCAGTTCTTC.

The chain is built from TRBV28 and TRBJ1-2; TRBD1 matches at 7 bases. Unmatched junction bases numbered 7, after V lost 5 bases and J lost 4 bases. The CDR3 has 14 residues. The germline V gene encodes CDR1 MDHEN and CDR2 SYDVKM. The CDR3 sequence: CASSLTGMGYGYTF. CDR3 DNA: TGTGCCAGCAGTCTGACAGGGATGGGCTATGGCTACACCTTC.

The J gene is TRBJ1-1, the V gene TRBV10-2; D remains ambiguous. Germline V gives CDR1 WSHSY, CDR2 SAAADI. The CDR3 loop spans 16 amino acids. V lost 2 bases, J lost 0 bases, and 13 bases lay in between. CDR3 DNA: TGCGCCAGCAGTGAGGCCAGGCATTCAATGAACACTGAAGCTTTCTTT. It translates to CASSEARHSMNTEAFF.

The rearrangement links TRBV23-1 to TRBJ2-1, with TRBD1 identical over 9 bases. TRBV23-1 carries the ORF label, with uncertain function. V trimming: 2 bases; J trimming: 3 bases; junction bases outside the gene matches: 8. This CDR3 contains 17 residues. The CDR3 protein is CASSQIKDRGDYNEQFF. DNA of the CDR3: TGCGCCAGCAGTCAAATCAAGGACAGGGGAGACTACAATGAGCAGTTCTTC.

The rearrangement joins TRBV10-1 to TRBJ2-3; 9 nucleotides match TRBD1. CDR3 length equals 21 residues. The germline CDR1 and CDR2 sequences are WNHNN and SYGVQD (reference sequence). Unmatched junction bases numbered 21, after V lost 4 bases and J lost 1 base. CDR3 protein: CASSGVATSPGQGSRTDTQYF. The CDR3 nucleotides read TGCGCCAGCAGTGGAGTCGCAACCTCACCCGGACAGGGGAGTCGCACAGATACGCAGTATTTT.

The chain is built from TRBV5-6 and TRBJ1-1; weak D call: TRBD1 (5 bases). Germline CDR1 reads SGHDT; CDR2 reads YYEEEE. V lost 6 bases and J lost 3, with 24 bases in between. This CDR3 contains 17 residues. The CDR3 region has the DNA TGTGCCAGCATTCCCTCACAGGTCTTTTTCAGGGACACTGAAGCTTTCTTT. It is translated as CASIPSQVFFRDTEAFF. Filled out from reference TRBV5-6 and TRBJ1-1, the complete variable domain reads DAGVTQSPTHLIKTRGQQVTLRCSPKSGHDTVSWYQQALGQGPQFIFQYYEEEERQRGNFPDRFSGHQFPNYSSELNVNALLLGDSALYLCASIPSQVFFRDTEAFFGQGTRLTVV.

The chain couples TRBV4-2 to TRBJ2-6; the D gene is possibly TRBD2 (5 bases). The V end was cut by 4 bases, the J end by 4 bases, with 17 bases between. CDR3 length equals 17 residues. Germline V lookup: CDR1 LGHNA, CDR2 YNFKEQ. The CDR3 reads CASSLGESGSGANVLTF. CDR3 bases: TGTGCCAGCAGCCTGGGAGAGTCGGGTTCCGGGGCCAACGTCCTGACTTTC.

The CDR3 here is CAWRQDKNTEAFF. CDR3 coding DNA: TGTGCCTGGAGACAGGACAAGAACACTGAAGCTTTCTTT. V and J are TRBV30 and TRBJ1-1, with TRBD1 as a possible D gene (5 bases). Trimming pared 3 bases from V and 1 base from J, leaving 9 bases between. The CDR3 has 13 residues. Germline V gene lookup returns CDR1 GTSNPN and CDR2 SVGIG (reference sequence).

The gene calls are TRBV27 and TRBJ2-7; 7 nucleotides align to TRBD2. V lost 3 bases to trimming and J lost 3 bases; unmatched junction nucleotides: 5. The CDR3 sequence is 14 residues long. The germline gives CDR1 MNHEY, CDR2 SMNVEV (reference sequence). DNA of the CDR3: TGTGCCAGCAGTTTGGCGGGAGTGCACTACGAGCAGTACTTC. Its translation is CASSLAGVHYEQYF.

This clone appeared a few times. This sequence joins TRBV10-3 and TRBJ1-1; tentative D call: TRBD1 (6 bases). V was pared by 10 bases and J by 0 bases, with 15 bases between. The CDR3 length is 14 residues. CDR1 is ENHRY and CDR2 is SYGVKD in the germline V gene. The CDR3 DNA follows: TGTGCCACTAACCCGGACAGTATGAACACTGAAGCTTTCTTT. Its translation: CATNPDSMNTEAFF.

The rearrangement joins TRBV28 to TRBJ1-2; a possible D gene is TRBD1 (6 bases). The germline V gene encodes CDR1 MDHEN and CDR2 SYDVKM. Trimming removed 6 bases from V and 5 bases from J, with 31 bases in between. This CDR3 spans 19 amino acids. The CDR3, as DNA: TGTGCCAGCAGCAAAGCCGCCGGGGGCAGGAGCTTAGTCGGGTATGGCTACACCTTC. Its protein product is CASSKAAGGRSLVGYGYTF.

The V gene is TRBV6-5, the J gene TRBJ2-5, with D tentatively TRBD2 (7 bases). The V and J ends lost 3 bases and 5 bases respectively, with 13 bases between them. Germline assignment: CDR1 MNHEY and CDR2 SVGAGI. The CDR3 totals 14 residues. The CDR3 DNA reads TGTGCCAGCAGTTATGGGTGGGGGGGCGAGACCCAGTACTTC. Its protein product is CASSYGWGGETQYF.

The CDR3 DNA reads as TGTGCCAGCAGCTTAACCCCCCCGCCCCCCGGGGAGCTGTTTTTT. Protein: CASSLTPPPPGELFF. The V call is TRBV7-3, the J call TRBJ2-2, with D uncertain. V was trimmed by 0 bases and J by 6 bases, leaving 11 bases between them. This CDR3 is 15 amino acids long. Germline CDR1 SGHTA, CDR2 FQGTGA.

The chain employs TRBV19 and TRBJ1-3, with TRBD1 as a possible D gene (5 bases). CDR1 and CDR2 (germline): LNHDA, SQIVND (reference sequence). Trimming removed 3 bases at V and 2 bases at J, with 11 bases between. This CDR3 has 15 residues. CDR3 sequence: CASSMDTRPGNTIYF. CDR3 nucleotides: TGTGCCAGTAGTATGGACACGCGACCTGGAAACACCATATATTTT.